This T cell receptor (beta chain) was sequenced during a study of T cell clonality in common variable immunodeficiency. Study observations and caveats: Compared with controls, CVID subjects had fewer shared TCRbeta clones.

TCRdb's table, derived via immunoSEQ multiplex PCR, lists solely in-frame clones and lacks some. The sample shows around 45,000 clones, no singletons; the ten largest hold approximately 0.68%. This clone was detected ten times or more. Its antigen is not identified. The receptor was isolated from a person aged 18-70 years in good health. Sequenced material: peripheral blood mononuclear cells.

The CDR3 sequence is CASSQDWGPRQGAYEQYF. CDR3 bases read: TGCGCCAGCAGCCAAGATTGGGGCCCGAGACAGGGGGCATACGAG. The rearrangement links TRBV4-1 to TRBJ2-7; 10 bases line up with TRBD1. The CDR3 end is not reached by the read, which stops 3 residues before it; the germline J gene fills it in. V shed 0 bases, J shed 4 bases, and the junction held 12 bases outside the gene matches. The CDR3 is made up of 18 amino acids. Germline values: CDR1 MGHRA, CDR2 YSYEKL.